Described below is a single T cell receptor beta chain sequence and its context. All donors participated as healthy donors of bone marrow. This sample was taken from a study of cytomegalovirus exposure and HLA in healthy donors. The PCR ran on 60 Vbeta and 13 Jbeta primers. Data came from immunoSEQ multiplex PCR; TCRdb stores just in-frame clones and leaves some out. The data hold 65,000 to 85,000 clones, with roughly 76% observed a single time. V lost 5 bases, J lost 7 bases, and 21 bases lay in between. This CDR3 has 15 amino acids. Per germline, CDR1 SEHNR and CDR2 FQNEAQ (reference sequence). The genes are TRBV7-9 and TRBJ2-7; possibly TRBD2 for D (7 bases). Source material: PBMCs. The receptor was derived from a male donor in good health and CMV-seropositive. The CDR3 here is CASSQRDKGVREQYF. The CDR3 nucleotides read TGTGCCAGCAGCCAGCGGGACAAGGGGGTGCGGGAGCAGTACTTC. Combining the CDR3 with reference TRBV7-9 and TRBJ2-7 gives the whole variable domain DTGVSQNPRHKITKRGQNVTFRCDPISEHNRLYWYRQTLGQGPEFLTYFQNEAQLEKSRLLSDRFSAERPKGSFSTLEIQRTEQGDSAMYLCASSQRDKGVREQYFGPGTRLTVT.